This T cell receptor (beta chain) derives from a study of T cells in Graves' hyperthyroidism and ophthalmopathy. In the study overall: Blood from the periphery was taken at initial diagnosis, before any treatment. General study results and limits: Blood also carried most thyroid clonotypes expanded above 0.001.

V was pared by 0 bases and J by 0 bases, with 11 bases between. Germline lookup yields CDR1 SEHNR and CDR2 FQNEAQ (reference sequence). CDR3 length equals 16 residues. The CDR3 regions of TCR beta were amplified from RNA transcripts. HTBI primers drove first-round RT-PCR of the TCR CDR3. One entry per CDR3 protein results from TCRdb running MiXCR on the multiplex PCR reads. The table has 400,000 to 550,000 distinct CDR3 sequences, 13% to 15% seen once. The table lists this clonotype with a few counts. The antigen is not known. The definition of stable Graves' hyperthyroidism was no ophthalmopathy progression within 18 months. Lactation, pregnancy, other autoimmune disease or uncontrolled infection led to exclusion of patients.

Specimen: blood. The rearrangement links TRBV7-9 to TRBJ1-1; D not resolved. The receptor comes from a woman under 30 with Graves' hyperthyroidism. The CDR3 here is CASSLALGSMNTEAFF. CDR3 DNA: TGTGCCAGCAGCTTAGCTTTGGGCAGCATGAACACTGAAGCTTTCTTT.